A single TCR beta chain is shown here with its context. Through a sample-barcoded 5' primer and a J-beta primer mix, a second PCR was run for about 6 to 11 cycles. TCRdb re-called the 5' RACE reads through MiXCR, storing one row per CDR3 protein. The table lists about 1.5 million distinct CDR3 sequences, under 55% of them singletons. Germline V lookup: CDR1 KGHDR, CDR2 SFDVKD. The CDR3 is 14 amino acids. Trimming stripped 3 bases from V and 2 bases from J, with 6 bases between. This sample is part of a study of blood T cells in healthy people across ages. The specimen sequenced was blood. The clonotype originates from a woman younger than 35 in good health. This rearrangement joins TRBV24-1 to TRBJ2-2, with D unresolved. CDR3 nucleotides: TGTGCCACCAGTGATAGGCAAAACACCGGGGAGCTGTTTTTT. This encodes CATSDRQNTGELFF.